This record concerns one TCR beta chain sequence. Its antigen is undetermined. This sample is drawn from a study of CXCR3-negative and CXCR3-positive naive CD8 T cells. General observations from the study: CXCR3-expressing naive cells carried TRB CDR3s more hydrophobic than those of CXCR3-negative naive cells. No difference in surface CD5 was seen between naive subsets, and TCR strength was inferred from TRB CDR3 properties. Much lower diversity was found in memory CD8+ cells, while both naive subsets had comparably high diversity.

CD45RO-CCR7+CD27+CD95- was the phenotype of naive CD8+ T cells. Preparation of TRB cDNA libraries relied on 5' RACE carrying UMI labels. TCRdb re-called the 5' RACE reads and shows each CDR3 protein once, DNA omitted. The clone table shows tens of thousands of distinct CDR3 sequences, with the ten largest holding around 1.9%. The germline V gene encodes CDR1 MNHEY and CDR2 SVGEGT. This CDR3 comprises 16 residues. The TCR was taken from a human donor in good health. Some clones in this sample may be carry-over from other donors' samples. This chain uses TRBV6-2 or TRBV6-3 with TRBJ2-5. Source material: naive CXCR3- CD8+ T cells from blood. The subset was: CD45RO-CCR7+CD27+CD95- naive CD8+ T cells lacking CXCR3 (TNR3-). This CDR3 is CASSYSISRTQETQYF.